Listed here are 14 T cell receptor beta chains from one sample, sequenced in a study of blood T cell repertoires in COVID-19. Generated by immunoSEQ multiplex PCR, the TCRdb table keeps only in-frame clones and is missing some. The repertoire holds approximately 230,000 clones, with roughly 87% as singletons. The sequencing input was PBMCs or T cells enriched from blood (not recorded which). The receptors were sampled from a woman aged 30 to 39 with acute COVID-19.

The count of this clone is one. The chain couples TRBV7-6 to TRBJ1-1, with a weak D call TRBD1 (5 bases). Trimming took 0 bases from V and 0 from J, leaving 11 bases between them. Per germline, CDR1 SGHVS and CDR2 FNYEAQ. The CDR3 is made up of 16 amino acids. CDR3 residues: CASSLASGPMNTEAFF. CDR3 sequence (DNA): TGTGCCAGCAGCTTAGCGTCAGGGCCAATGAACACTGAAGCTTTCTTT.

The CDR3 here is CASSAQGDWEKLFF. The CDR3 nucleotides read TGCGCCAGCAGCGCACAGGGAGATTGGGAAAAACTGTTTTTT. V and J are TRBV5-1 and TRBJ1-4, with D perhaps matching TRBD1 (6 bases). Between the trimmed V and J ends, which lost 4 bases and 8 bases, there was a span of 15 bases. Germline CDR1 is SGHRS and CDR2 is YFSETQ. This CDR3 contains 14 residues.

This clone was detected only once. The CDR3 sequence: CAWSSGTGNEQYF. The CDR3 DNA reads as TGTGCCTGGAGCTCCGGGACAGGGAACGAGCAGTACTTC. The gene calls are TRBV30 and TRBJ2-7; TRBD1 aligns across 9 bases. Germline CDR1 is GTSNPN and CDR2 is SVGIG (reference sequence). This CDR3 has 13 residues. V shed 3 bases and J 5 bases; nucleotides not matched to a gene: 5.

The chain links TRBV12-5 to TRBJ2-5; D might be TRBD2 (6 bases). Trimming pared 1 base from V and 5 bases from J, leaving 14 bases between. The CDR3 contains 15 residues. CDR1 and CDR2 from the germline V gene are LGHNT and FRNRAP. In DNA, the CDR3 is TGTGCTAGTGGTTTGGGACTAGACCCGAGGGAGACCCAGTACTTC. It translates to CASGLGLDPRETQYF.

This chain joins TRBV2 and TRBJ2-7, with 12 bases lining up with TRBD2. CDR1 is SNHLY and CDR2 is FYNNEI in the germline V gene. V dropped 6 bases and J dropped 0; count of bases not matched to a gene: 6. The CDR3 runs to 16 residues. CDR3 bases: TGTGCCAGCAGGAGGACTAGCGGGATGGGCTCCTACGAGCAGTACTTC. Translation: CASRRTSGMGSYEQYF.

DNA of the CDR3: TGTGCCAGCATTGGAGGGTTGCCTGAAGCTTTCTTT. Its protein product is CASIGGLPEAFF. J is TRBJ1-1 and V is TRBV28; no reliable D call. This CDR3 contains 12 residues. The germline gives CDR1 MDHEN, CDR2 SYDVKM. V was pared by 7 bases and J by 6 bases, with 12 bases between. The entire variable domain, with the rest obtained from reference TRBV28 and TRBJ1-1, is as follows: DVKVTQSSRYLVKRTGEKVFLECVQDMDHENMFWYRQDPGLGLRLIYFSYDVKMKEKGDIPEGYSVSREKKERFSLILESASTNQTSMYLCASIGGLPEAFFGQGTRLTVV.

The rearrangement links TRBV28 to TRBJ1-4; the match to TRBD1 covers 7 bases. V trimming: 7 bases; J trimming: 0 bases; junction bases outside the gene matches: 8. Per germline, CDR1 MDHEN and CDR2 SYDVKM. The CDR3 contains 16 residues. In DNA form, the CDR3 reads TGTGCCAGCAAACAACAGGGGACCTCAACTAATGAAAAACTGTTTTTT. It translates to CASKQQGTSTNEKLFF.

The CDR3 sequence: CASSLLKAPNYGYTF. CDR3 DNA sequence: TGTGCCAGCAGTTTATTGAAAGCCCCCAACTATGGCTACACCTTC. The rearrangement joins TRBV28 to TRBJ1-2; D gene unclear. This CDR3 region has 15 residues. Trimming left V 1 base short and J 2 bases short, with 11 bases between. Germline CDR1 is MDHEN and CDR2 is SYDVKM.

The V call is TRBV2, the J call TRBJ2-1, with D maybe TRBD1 (5 bases). The CDR3 extends over 14 amino acids. V lost 2 bases, J lost 8 bases, and 13 bases lay in between. CDR1 is SNHLY and CDR2 is FYNNEI in the germline V gene. This CDR3 reads CASSERSQGDEQFF. The CDR3 DNA sequence: TGTGCCAGCAGTGAAAGGTCCCAGGGCGATGAGCAGTTCTTC.

The rearrangement joins TRBV7-3 to TRBJ2-2, with TRBD1 matching over 9 bases. The V gene's germline CDR1 is SGHTA and CDR2 FQGTGA. Germline trimming cut 4 bases from V and 4 bases from J; bases unmatched to any gene: 4. The CDR3 runs to 15 residues. DNA of the CDR3: TGTGCCAGCAGCTCCGGACAGGGGCGCACCGGGGAGCTGTTTTTT. Translation gives CASSSGQGRTGELFF.

This chain joins TRBV29-1 and TRBJ2-5; D gene ambiguous. CDR3 length equals 11 residues. In germline, CDR1 is SQVTM, CDR2 ANQGSEA. V was pared by 7 bases and J by 5 bases, with 11 bases between. The CDR3 is CSAEVPETQYF. The CDR3, as DNA: TGCAGCGCAGAGGTCCCGGAGACCCAGTACTTC.

CDR3 amino acids: CASSQGSQPQHF. CDR3 coding DNA: TGTGCCAGCAGTCAAGGGAGTCAGCCCCAGCATTTT. The chain carries TRBV12-3 or TRBV12-4 and TRBJ1-5, with D hard to call. CDR3 length: 12 amino acids. V lost 5 bases and J 6 bases, leaving 8 bases between the germline ends.

The V call is TRBV6-5, the J call TRBJ2-5, with D hard to call. The CDR3 has 13 residues. V lost 7 bases and J lost 2, with 11 bases in between. The germline gives CDR1 MNHEY, CDR2 SVGAGI. This chain's CDR3 is CASTPQAQETQYF. CDR3 nucleotides: TGTGCCAGCACCCCCCAGGCTCAAGAGACCCAGTACTTC.

This chain uses TRBV6-5 with TRBJ2-1; weak D call: TRBD1 (6 bases). CDR3 size: 14 residues. Germline V gives CDR1 MNHEY, CDR2 SVGAGI. The V end was cut by 6 bases, the J end by 8 bases, with 17 bases between. CDR3 sequence: CASRGWGLRDEQFF. CDR3 in DNA: TGTGCCAGCAGAGGCTGGGGGCTCAGGGATGAGCAGTTCTTC.